This T cell receptor beta chain comes out of a study of T cell repertoires and Cas9 in healthy adults. Study information: CD4 and CD8 compartments: SpCas9-reactive T cells profiled for potency, cytotoxicity, lineage.

Generated by immunoSEQ multiplex PCR, the TCRdb table keeps only in-frame clones and is missing some. The sample contains approximately 21,000 clones, under 95% of which appear only once. From germline, CDR1 is SNHLY and CDR2 FYNNEI. V dropped 6 bases and J dropped 0 bases, with 19 bases sitting between them. The CDR3 length is 17 residues. General study points: SpCas9-reactive effector T cells were reportedly restrained in vitro by SpCas9-reactive regulatory T cells.

Only one count was recorded for this clone. The antigen remains undetermined. V is TRBV2 and J is TRBJ2-3, with D hard to call. Sequenced material: CD4+ effector T cells (CD127+, CD25-, CD137-, CD154-) from PBMCs; culture status not recorded. The TCR was taken from a human donor in good health. The CDR3 DNA follows: TGTGCCAGCAGCCCAAACATGGCACCTCAGAGCACAGATACGCAGTATTTT. Protein: CASSPNMAPQSTDTQYF.